What follows describes a single T cell receptor beta chain. What it binds is unknown. The record originates from a study of CD8+ T cells in alopecia areata. Study context: Treated patients received oral tofacitinib, 5 to 10 mg twice daily. Tofacitinib dosing lasted 6 to 18 months, which was then followed by 6 months off drug. Study-wide findings and caveats: Tissue-resident alphabeta T cells belonging to normal skin likewise get sequenced within scalp specimens. Among patients, TCR sharing was less clear than in mice, a difference possibly due in part to HLA diversity in the patient population.

Treatment noted: oral pan-JAK inhibitor, 5-10 mg twice daily. CDR3 length equals 16 residues. The germline V gene has CDR1 ENHRY and CDR2 SYGVKD. J gave up 2 bases and V 2 bases, and 5 bases lay outside the gene matches. Investigators isolated RNA and reverse transcribed it into cDNA to act as the sequencing template. The protocol was immunoSEQ multiplex PCR, while the TCRdb copy is restricted to in-frame clones and leaves out a portion. The table includes about 180,000 clones, about 51% detected once. The starting material was CD8+ T cells sorted from blood, obtained between weeks 51 and 52, from a patient treated with tofacitinib. The rearrangement uses TRBV10-3 and TRBJ1-5; the match to TRBD1 covers 8 bases. This receptor was taken from a human donor with alopecia areata. CDR3 in amino acids: CAISEATGGRNQPQHF. The CDR3 DNA sequence: TGTGCCATCAGTGAGGCTACAGGGGGGCGCAATCAGCCCCAGCATTTT.